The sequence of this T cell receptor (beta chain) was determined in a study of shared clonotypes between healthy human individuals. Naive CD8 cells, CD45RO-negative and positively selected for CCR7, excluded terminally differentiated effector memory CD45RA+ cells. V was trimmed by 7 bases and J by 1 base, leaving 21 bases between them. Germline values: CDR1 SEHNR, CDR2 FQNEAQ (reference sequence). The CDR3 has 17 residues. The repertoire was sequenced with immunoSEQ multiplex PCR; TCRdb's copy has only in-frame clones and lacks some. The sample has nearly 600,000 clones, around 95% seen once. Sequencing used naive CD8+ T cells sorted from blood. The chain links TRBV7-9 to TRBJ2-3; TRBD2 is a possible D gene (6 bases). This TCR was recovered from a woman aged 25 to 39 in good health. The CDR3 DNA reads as TGTGCCAGCACCTGGTCGACGGGAGAGGTTGGCACAGATACGCAGTATTTT. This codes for CASTWSTGEVGTDTQYF.